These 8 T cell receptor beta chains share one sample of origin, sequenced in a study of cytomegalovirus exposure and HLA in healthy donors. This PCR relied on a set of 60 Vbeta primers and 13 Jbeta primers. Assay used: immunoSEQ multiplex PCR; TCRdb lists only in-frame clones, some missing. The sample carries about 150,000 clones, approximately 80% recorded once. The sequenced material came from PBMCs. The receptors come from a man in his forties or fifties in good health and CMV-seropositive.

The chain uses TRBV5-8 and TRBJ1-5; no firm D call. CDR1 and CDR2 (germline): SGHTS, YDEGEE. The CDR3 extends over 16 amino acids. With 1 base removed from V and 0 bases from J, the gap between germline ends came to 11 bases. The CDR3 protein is CASSLIVASSNQPQHF. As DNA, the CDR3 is TGTGCCAGCAGCTTGATCGTGGCTAGTAGCAATCAGCCCCAGCATTTT. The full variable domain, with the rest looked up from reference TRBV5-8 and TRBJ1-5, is EAGVTQSPTHLIKTRGQQATLRCSPISGHTSVYWYQQALGLGLQFLLWYDEGEERNRGNFPPRFSGRQFPNYSSELNVNALELEDSALYLCASSLIVASSNQPQHFGDGTRLSIL.

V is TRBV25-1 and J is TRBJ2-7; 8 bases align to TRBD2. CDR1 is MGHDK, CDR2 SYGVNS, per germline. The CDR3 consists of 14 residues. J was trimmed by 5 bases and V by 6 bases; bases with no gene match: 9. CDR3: CASSVSGSFDEQYF. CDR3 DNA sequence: TGTGCCAGCAGCGTAAGCGGGAGTTTTGACGAGCAGTACTTC.

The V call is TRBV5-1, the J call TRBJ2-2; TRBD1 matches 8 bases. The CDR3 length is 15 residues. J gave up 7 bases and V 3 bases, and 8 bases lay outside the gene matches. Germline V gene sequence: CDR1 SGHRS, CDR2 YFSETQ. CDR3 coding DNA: TGCGCCAGCAGCTCGGGGGACAGGAAGGTCGGGGAGCTGTTTTTT. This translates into CASSSGDRKVGELFF.

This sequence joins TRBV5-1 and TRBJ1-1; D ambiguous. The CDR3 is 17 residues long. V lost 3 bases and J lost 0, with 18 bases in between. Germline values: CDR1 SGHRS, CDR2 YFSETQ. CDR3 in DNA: TGCGCCAGCAGCTCCCTAGCTGGGGAGTGGATGAACACTGAAGCTTTCTTT. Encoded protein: CASSSLAGEWMNTEAFF.

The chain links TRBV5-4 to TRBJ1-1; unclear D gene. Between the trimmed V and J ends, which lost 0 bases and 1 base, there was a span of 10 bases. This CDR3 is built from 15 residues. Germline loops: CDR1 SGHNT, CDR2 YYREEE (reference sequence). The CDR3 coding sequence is TGTGCCAGCAGCTTGGACCGGTTTCAGAACACTGAAGCTTTCTTT. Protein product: CASSLDRFQNTEAFF.

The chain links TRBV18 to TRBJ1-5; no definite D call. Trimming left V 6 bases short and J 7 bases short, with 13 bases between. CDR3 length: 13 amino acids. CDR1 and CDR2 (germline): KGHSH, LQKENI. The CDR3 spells CASSPQAQQPQHF. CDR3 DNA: TGTGCCAGCTCCCCCCAAGCACAGCAGCCCCAGCATTTT.

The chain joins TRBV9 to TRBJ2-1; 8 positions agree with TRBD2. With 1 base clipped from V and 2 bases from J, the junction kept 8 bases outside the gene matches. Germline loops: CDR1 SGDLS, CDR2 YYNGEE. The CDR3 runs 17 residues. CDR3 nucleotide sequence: TGTGCCAGCAGCGTAACCAGCGGGAGCACCACCTACAATGAGCAGTTCTTC. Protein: CASSVTSGSTTYNEQFF. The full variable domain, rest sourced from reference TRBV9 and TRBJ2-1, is DSGVTQTPKHLITATGQRVTLRCSPRSGDLSVYWYQQSLDQGLQFLIQYYNGEERAKGNILERFSAQQFPDLHSELNLSSLELGDSALYFCASSVTSGSTTYNEQFFGPGTRLTVL.

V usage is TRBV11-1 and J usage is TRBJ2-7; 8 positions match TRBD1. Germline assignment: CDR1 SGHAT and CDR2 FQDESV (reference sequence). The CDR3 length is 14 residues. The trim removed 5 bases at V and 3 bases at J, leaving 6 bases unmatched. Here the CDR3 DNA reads TGTGCCAGCAGCCCGGACAGGGCCAACTACGAGCAGTACTTC. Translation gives CASSPDRANYEQYF.